The 29 T cell receptor beta chains below were found in one sample sequenced in a study of blood T cell repertoires in COVID-19. Repertoires were generated with immunoSEQ multiplex PCR, while TCRdb's copy carries only in-frame clones and drops some. The sample lists around 210,000 clones, around 85% occurring once. The specimen sequenced was peripheral blood. The receptors here all came from a woman in her sixties or seventies with acute or convalescent COVID-19.

The rearrangement links TRBV19 to TRBJ1-5, with 7 bases that match TRBD1. Trimming cost V 7 bases and J 2 bases; bases outside gene matches: 14. The CDR3 is 17 amino acids. The V gene's germline CDR1 is LNHDA and CDR2 SQIVND (reference sequence). Here the CDR3 reads CASKGQELGRGNQPQHF. The CDR3 DNA reads as TGTGCCAGTAAAGGACAGGAGCTTGGTCGGGGCAATCAGCCCCAGCATTTT.

This clone showed up just once. This chain links TRBV9 with TRBJ1-2, with D perhaps matching TRBD1 (6 bases). The germline CDR1 and CDR2 sequences are SGDLS and YYNGEE. This CDR3 contains 12 residues. The germline V and J ends were trimmed by 3 bases and 8 bases, with 11 bases remaining between them. The CDR3 nucleotides are TGTGCCAGCAGCGCCAGGGGTAGCGGCTACACCTTC. This translates into CASSARGSGYTF.

This clone was recorded once. The chain employs TRBV9 and TRBJ2-1, with 10 positions matching TRBD1. The CDR3 is 18 amino acids. The germline CDR1 and CDR2 sequences are SGDLS and YYNGEE. Germline trimming cut 3 bases from V and 0 bases from J; bases unmatched to any gene: 9. The CDR3 sequence: CASSAGQGSLSSYNEQFF. Written as DNA, the CDR3 is TGTGCCAGCAGCGCGGGACAGGGGTCCTTGAGCTCCTACAATGAGCAGTTCTTC.

The J gene is TRBJ1-5, the V gene TRBV7-2, with TRBD1 matching over 7 bases. This CDR3 region has 15 residues. Germline CDR1 reads SGHTA; CDR2 reads FQGNSA. J was trimmed by 5 bases and V by 5 bases; bases with no gene match: 9. This CDR3 is CASSRGRQGDQPQHF. The CDR3, as DNA: TGTGCCAGCAGCCGCGGCAGACAGGGAGATCAGCCCCAGCATTTT.

J is TRBJ2-5 and V is TRBV7-6, with 8 bases aligning to TRBD1. The V gene's germline CDR1 is SGHVS and CDR2 FNYEAQ. The trim removed 0 bases at V and 4 bases at J, leaving 13 bases unmatched. The CDR3 spans 18 residues. For the CDR3, the DNA is TGTGCCAGCAGCTTAGCTACCCGAACAGGGGGTAATAGAGAGACCCAGTACTTC. This codes for CASSLATRTGGNRETQYF.

The chain is built from TRBV7-2 and TRBJ2-7; a possible D gene is TRBD1 (6 bases). The CDR3 sequence is 12 residues long. The V and J ends lost 5 bases and 6 bases respectively, with 11 bases between them. Germline lookup yields CDR1 SGHTA and CDR2 FQGNSA. The CDR3 sequence: CASSMQGFEQYF. The CDR3 DNA reads TGTGCCAGCAGCATGCAGGGGTTCGAGCAGTACTTC.

CDR3 region: CASSLPGLAGGPGIFETQYF. The CDR3 DNA reads TGTGCCAGCAGCCTTCCGGGACTAGCGGGGGGGCCGGGAATATTTGAGACCCAGTACTTC. The gene calls are TRBV3-1 (or the pseudogene TRBV3-2) and TRBJ2-5; 16 nucleotides line up with TRBD2. Germline V gene data show CDR1 as LGHDT and CDR2 as YNNKEL (reference sequence). CDR3 length equals 20 residues. V dropped 4 bases and J dropped 5; count of bases not matched to a gene: 16.

The chain combines TRBV5-1 with TRBJ1-2; 10 positions agree with TRBD1. Germline CDR1 SGHRS, CDR2 YFSETQ. Trimming took 4 bases from V and 8 from J; bases not matched to a gene: 8. CDR3 size: 14 residues. This chain's CDR3 is CASSTEGQGYGYTF. The CDR3 nucleotides are TGCGCCAGCAGCACGGAGGGACAGGGGTACGGCTACACCTTC.

This clone was seen only once. V and J are TRBV7-8 and TRBJ1-1; possible D gene TRBD1, 5 bases. This CDR3 has 15 amino acids. Germline CDR1 reads SGHVS; CDR2 reads FQNEAQ. V was shortened by 8 bases and J by 7 bases, with 23 bases between the two germline ends. The CDR3: CASLSVAGGFNEAFF. In DNA form, the CDR3 reads TGTGCCAGCCTTTCGGTAGCCGGGGGGTTTAATGAAGCTTTCTTT.

This clone was seen once. This chain's CDR3 is CASSQRTDYGYTF. The CDR3, as DNA: TGTGCCAGCAGCCAACGAACTGACTATGGCTACACCTTC. V is TRBV6-2 or TRBV6-3 and J is TRBJ1-2; no definite D call. The ends were cut back, 6 bases at V and 3 bases at J, with 11 bases in the middle. This CDR3 has 13 residues. In germline, CDR1 is MNHEY, CDR2 SVGEGT.

This clone was picked up a small number of times. J is TRBJ2-7 and V is TRBV5-4; 9 bases agree with TRBD1. After removal of 1 base from V and 6 bases from J, the junction contained 17 bases not matched to a gene. CDR1 and CDR2 from the germline V gene are SGHNT and YYREEE (reference sequence). CDR3 length equals 18 residues. CDR3 DNA sequence: TGTGCCAGCAGCTTGTCAGAAAGGGACAGGGCTCTTACATCCGAGCAGTACTTC. Translation: CASSLSERDRALTSEQYF.

The CDR3 is CASSLGERENEQFF. CDR3 nucleotide sequence: TGCGCCAGCAGCTTGGGGGAGCGGGAAAATGAGCAGTTCTTC. The chain joins TRBV5-1 to TRBJ2-1, with 7 positions matching TRBD2. CDR3 length: 14 amino acids. The trim removed 0 bases at V and 7 bases at J, leaving 4 bases unmatched. Germline CDR1 reads SGHRS; CDR2 reads YFSETQ.

The chain combines TRBV11-2 with TRBJ1-4; possible D gene TRBD1, 6 bases. Germline V gene data show CDR1 as SGHAT and CDR2 as FQNNGV. Trimming took 1 base from V and 8 from J, leaving 8 bases between them. The CDR3 extends over 13 amino acids. CDR3: CASSLGTGEKLFF. The DNA of the CDR3 is TGTGCCAGCAGCTTAGGTACAGGGGAAAAACTGTTTTTT. The entire variable domain, with the rest obtained from reference TRBV11-2 and TRBJ1-4, is as follows: EAGVAQSPRYKIIEKRQSVAFWCNPISGHATLYWYQQILGQGPKLLIQFQNNGVVDDSQLPKDRFSAERLKGVDSTLKIQPAKLEDSAVYLCASSLGTGEKLFFGSGTQLSVL.

V usage is TRBV6-1 and J usage is TRBJ1-6; 8 bases fit TRBD1. V was pared by 4 bases and J by 4 bases, with 9 bases of the junction left unmatched. The CDR3 has 17 residues. CDR1 and CDR2 from the germline V gene are MNHNS and SASEGT. The CDR3 region is CASSVSSGTGYNSPLHF. The CDR3 DNA reads TGTGCCAGCAGTGTGAGCTCCGGGACAGGTTATAATTCACCCCTCCACTTT.

The chain couples TRBV12-3 or TRBV12-4 to TRBJ1-3; no firm D call. V was cut by 7 bases and J by 4 bases, with 8 bases left in between. The CDR3 is 12 amino acids. The CDR3 is CASIEVGNTIYF. The CDR3 coding sequence is TGTGCCAGCATTGAGGTCGGAAACACCATATATTTT.

The rearrangement links TRBV15 to TRBJ2-1; the match to TRBD2 covers 8 bases. V lost 2 bases and J lost 8; bases outside the gene matches: 20. This CDR3 is 19 amino acids long. Germline CDR1 reads LNHNV; CDR2 reads YYDKDF (reference sequence). This CDR3 reads CATSRSLLGLGLEGDEQFF. The CDR3 DNA follows: TGTGCCACCAGCAGATCCCTCCTGGGACTGGGACTAGAGGGAGATGAGCAGTTCTTC.

Details on this clone: The sample has other DNA sequences that encode this CDR3 too. The rearrangement links TRBV29-1 to TRBJ2-3; D remains unclear. V lost 3 bases to trimming and J lost 1 base, with 5 bases between them. Germline CDR1 and CDR2: SQVTM and ANQGSEA. There are 12 residues in the CDR3. CDR3 DNA sequence: TGCAGCGTTGATAGAGGCACAGATACGCAGTATTTT. Its translation is CSVDRGTDTQYF.

The chain has TRBV6-1 and TRBJ2-4; 15 bases map to TRBD2. The germline gives CDR1 MNHNS, CDR2 SASEGT. This CDR3 contains 18 residues. V lost 3 bases to trimming and J lost 0 bases; unmatched junction nucleotides: 3. This CDR3 is CASSEGLAGGRAKNIQYF. The CDR3 DNA reads as TGTGCCAGCAGTGAGGGACTAGCGGGAGGTAGAGCCAAAAACATTCAGTACTTC.

J is TRBJ1-1 and V is TRBV5-5; 8 bases match TRBD1. Germline trimming cut 4 bases from V and 5 bases from J; bases unmatched to any gene: 13. The germline V gene has CDR1 SGHKS and CDR2 YYEKEE (reference sequence). This CDR3 is 16 amino acids long. The CDR3 coding sequence is TGTGCCAGCAGCCTACTCAACCCAGGGGGCTTGACTGAAGCTTTCTTT. Translation gives CASSLLNPGGLTEAFF.

This clone was observed once. This same CDR3 is encoded by further DNA sequences in the sample. The chain has TRBV10-3 and TRBJ1-5, with D possibly TRBD1 on 6 matching bases. The CDR3 extends over 14 amino acids. Trimming removed 3 bases at V and 6 bases at J, with 12 bases between. From germline, CDR1 is ENHRY and CDR2 SYGVKD. The CDR3 loop reads CAISEQGRGQPQHF. In DNA form, the CDR3 reads TGTGCCATCAGTGAACAGGGTAGAGGTCAGCCCCAGCATTTT.

This chain uses TRBV5-1 with TRBJ1-1; D may be TRBD1 (6 bases). Per germline, CDR1 SGHRS and CDR2 YFSETQ. The CDR3 has 14 amino acids. Trimming pared 0 bases from V and 6 bases from J, leaving 12 bases between. The CDR3 coding sequence is TGCGCCAGCAGCTTGGGGGGGGGACACCCTGAAGCTTTCTTT. Amino acids: CASSLGGGHPEAFF.

The J gene is TRBJ2-1, the V gene TRBV15, with 7 nucleotides matching TRBD2. This CDR3 region has 13 residues. Trimming cost V 0 bases and J 9 bases; bases outside gene matches: 2. In germline, CDR1 is LNHNV, CDR2 YYDKDF (reference sequence). The CDR3 reads CATSRDPSGEQFF. The CDR3 bases are TGTGCCACCAGCAGAGATCCTAGCGGTGAGCAGTTCTTC.

This rearrangement joins TRBV6-1 to TRBJ1-2, with unresolved D. Trimming cost V 0 bases and J 7 bases, with 12 bases left between them. This CDR3 is built from 14 residues. Germline loops: CDR1 MNHNS, CDR2 SASEGT. The CDR3 DNA sequence: TGTGCCAGCAGTGAAGCGCTTGCGGGGATTGGCTACACCTTC. Its protein product is CASSEALAGIGYTF.

The rearrangement uses TRBV19 and TRBJ2-7; D remains unclear. Germline V gene sequence: CDR1 LNHDA, CDR2 SQIVND (reference sequence). Trimming removed 1 base from V and 0 bases from J, with 10 bases in between. The CDR3 totals 15 residues. The CDR3 DNA reads as TGTGCCAGTAGTATAGTGGCGGATCTCTCCTACGAGCAGTACTTC. Translating gives CASSIVADLSYEQYF.

The table lists this clone with a few counts. The same CDR3 also results from other DNA sequences found in this sample. This chain uses TRBV7-9 with TRBJ1-3, with unresolved D. The CDR3 covers 11 residues. V lost 5 bases and J lost 8, with 7 bases in between. Germline V gene data show CDR1 as SEHNR and CDR2 as FQNEAQ (reference sequence). The CDR3 loop reads CASSPQDTIYF. CDR3 in DNA: TGTGCCAGCAGCCCCCAGGACACCATATATTTT.

This clone was found once. The rearrangement links TRBV19 to TRBJ2-7; tentative D call: TRBD1 (6 bases). Germline V gene data show CDR1 as LNHDA and CDR2 as SQIVND (reference sequence). The CDR3 length is 15 residues. The ends were cut back, 4 bases at V and 5 bases at J, with 18 bases in the middle. Written as DNA, the CDR3 is TGTGCCAGTAGTAACAACAAGGGGGTGAGAGACGAGCAGTACTTC. As protein: CASSNNKGVRDEQYF. Full variable domain (missing parts from reference TRBV19 and TRBJ2-7): DGGITQSPKYLFRKEGQNVTLSCEQNLNHDAMYWYRQDPGQGLRLIYYSQIVNDFQKGDIAEGYSVSREKKESFPLTVTSAQKNPTAFYLCASSNNKGVRDEQYFGPGTRLTVT.

The V gene is TRBV19, the J gene TRBJ2-1, with 13 bases fitting TRBD2. Germline CDR1 reads LNHDA; CDR2 reads SQIVND (reference sequence). The CDR3 has 14 amino acids. V trimming: 5 bases; J trimming: 13 bases; junction bases outside the gene matches: 8. The CDR3 here is CASSALRTSGGQFF. CDR3 in DNA: TGTGCCAGTAGTGCACTACGGACTAGCGGGGGACAGTTCTTC.

Of note for this clone: This sample includes further DNA sequences coding for the same CDR3. The CDR3 is CATSRGASYEQYF. Here the CDR3 DNA reads TGTGCCACCAGCAGGGGCGCCTCCTACGAGCAGTACTTC. The chain is built from TRBV15 and TRBJ2-7, with D unclear. Looked up from germline, CDR1 is LNHNV and CDR2 is YYDKDF (reference sequence). CDR3 length equals 13 residues. Trimming cost V 3 bases and J 0 bases, with 6 bases left between them.

CDR3 sequence (DNA): TGTGCCAGCAGAGGAGACAGGGCGGAAGCTTTCTTT. Residues: CASRGDRAEAFF. The rearrangement joins TRBV2 to TRBJ1-1; 7 positions match TRBD1. This CDR3 spans 12 amino acids. The V gene end was trimmed by 6 bases and the J gene end by 8 bases; junction bases not matched to a gene: 6. Germline loops: CDR1 SNHLY, CDR2 FYNNEI.